This T cell receptor (beta chain) was documented in a study of T cell changes during pregnancy in multiple sclerosis. The table came from immunoSEQ multiplex PCR; TCRdb's copy has only in-frame clones and leaves some out. The table includes about 67,000 clones, approximately 90% detected once. Deletions cut 0 bases from V and 2 bases from J, with 17 bases between. Per the germline V gene, CDR1 is GTSNPN and CDR2 is SVGIG (reference sequence). This CDR3 comprises 17 residues. The sequence was collected from a female donor in good health, enrolled as a control in a pregnancy study. Material: peripheral blood, obtained in the second trimester of pregnancy. J is TRBJ1-5 and V is TRBV30, with D perhaps TRBD1 (5 bases). The CDR3, as DNA: TGTGCCTGGAGTGTACCCCAAAACCGGGGGGGCAATCAGCCCCAGCATTTT. It specifies CAWSVPQNRGGNQPQHF.